This T cell receptor beta chain came from a study of T-cell reconstitution after alpha-beta-depleted transplantation in children. For TCRbeta, the library was prepared with unique molecular identifiers. TCRdb itself ran the PCR reads through MiXCR, one entry per CDR3 protein. This table has about 140,000 distinct CDR3 sequences, 8% to 10% appearing once. Study outcomes and limitations: Certain patients had high TCRbeta diversity at day 60, and it came from recipient T cells and thymic progenitors that survived. Reportedly, only several hundred clones from non-depleted graft cells drove alpha-beta T-cell counts at about two months. A year post-transplant, T-cell counts and diversity derived mostly from newly produced T cells.

Trimming at V came to 6 bases and at J to 2 bases, leaving 2 bases not matched to a gene. The CDR3 sequence is 13 residues long. Germline CDR1 is DFQATT and CDR2 is SNEGSKA (reference sequence). Of note for this clonotype: Its specificity is not known.

Sequencing used PBMCs, mostly from graft donor cells, obtained 180 days after TCRalphabeta/CD19-depleted stem cell transplant. V is TRBV20-1 and J is TRBJ2-2; 8 nucleotides line up with TRBD2. The clonotype comes from a female patient younger than 10 who had a stem cell transplant for congenital amegakaryocytic thrombocytopenia, so the T cells may come from the graft donor. CDR3 amino acids: CSALAVNTGELFF. The DNA for the CDR3 is TGCAGTGCACTAGCGGTCAACACCGGGGAGCTGTTTTTT.